This T cell receptor beta chain was identified in a study of blood T cell repertoires in COVID-19. Study background: T cells, B-cell-depleted T cells, or PBMCs provided the cDNA or gDNA that served as material.

J was trimmed by 2 bases and V by 1 base; bases with no gene match: 0. The CDR3 sequence is 15 residues long. Germline CDR1 is LGHNA and CDR2 is YSLEER. The repertoire was sequenced with immunoSEQ multiplex PCR; TCRdb's copy has only in-frame clones and lacks some. The sample shows 65,000 to 75,000 clones, around 80% of them seen only once. Sequencing was done on a sample of peripheral blood. This clonotype originated in an older man with acute or convalescent COVID-19. V and J are TRBV4-3 and TRBJ2-7, with 12 nucleotides matching TRBD2. CDR3 sequence (DNA): TGCGCCAGCAGCCAAGGACTAGCGGGAGCCTACGAGCAGTACTTC. Translation: CASSQGLAGAYEQYF.